Each of the 12 T cell receptor beta chains below was sequenced from the same sample in a study of cytomegalovirus exposure and HLA in healthy donors. Primers: 60 Vbeta forward and 13 Jbeta reverse. Measured with immunoSEQ multiplex PCR; TCRdb has only the in-frame clones, and not every one. The sample includes approximately 190,000 clones, roughly 80% of them seen just once. Input material: PBMCs. These receptors came from a man aged 35 to 55 in good health and CMV-seropositive.

In the case of this clone: Other nucleotide sequences from this sample produce the same CDR3. This CDR3 is CASSIDRGSYNEQFF. The CDR3 DNA reads as TGTGCCAGTAGTATAGATCGGGGGTCCTACAATGAGCAGTTCTTC. This rearrangement joins TRBV19 to TRBJ2-1; tentative D call: TRBD2 (6 bases). Trimming took off 0 bases at V and 1 base at J, with 7 bases between the two ends. CDR1 and CDR2 from the germline V gene are LNHDA and SQIVND (reference sequence). This CDR3 contains 15 residues.

This clone came up once. The rearrangement links TRBV5-5 to TRBJ1-3, with TRBD1 identical over 7 bases. The CDR3 loop spans 14 amino acids. The germline V gene has CDR1 SGHKS and CDR2 YYEKEE (reference sequence). The J segment lost 4 bases and the V segment lost 6 bases, leaving 7 bases of the junction unmatched. CDR3 sequence reads: CASTPGTAGNTIYF. The DNA of the CDR3 is TGTGCCAGCACCCCCGGGACAGCCGGAAACACCATATATTTT.

The V call is TRBV5-4, the J call TRBJ2-7, with 7 positions matching TRBD2. The CDR3 has 14 amino acids. CDR1 and CDR2 from the germline V gene are SGHNT and YYREEE (reference sequence). V was pared by 10 bases and J by 3 bases, with 13 bases of the junction left unmatched. The CDR3, as DNA: TGTGCCGGGTCGTGGGGGGGTAGTAACTACGAGCAGTACTTC. It translates to CAGSWGGSNYEQYF.

This chain uses TRBV14 with TRBJ2-7; TRBD1 matches at 7 bases. This CDR3 has 17 amino acids. V lost 4 bases, J lost 2 bases, and 14 bases stayed unmatched. The germline gives CDR1 SGHDN, CDR2 FVKESK. CDR3 nucleotides: TGTGCCAGCAGCCTCGGGCTGCAGGGGGTTCCCCCCTACGAGCAGTACTTC. It translates to CASSLGLQGVPPYEQYF.

Only a few counts were recorded for this clone. The chain carries TRBV5-6 and TRBJ2-2; TRBD1 aligns across 12 bases. The CDR3 is 18 amino acids. V shed 4 bases and J 2 bases; nucleotides not matched to a gene: 9. Germline V gene sequence: CDR1 SGHDT, CDR2 YYEEEE. The CDR3 DNA reads as TGTGCCAGCAGCCAGTGGGACAGGGGGCGCGGAAACACCGGGGAGCTGTTTTTT. Translated: CASSQWDRGRGNTGELFF.

This chain links TRBV25-1 with TRBJ1-1; 8 positions match TRBD1. V was clipped by 4 bases and J by 11 bases; unmatched bases: 12. Germline V gene sequence: CDR1 MGHDK, CDR2 SYGVNS. This CDR3 region has 14 residues. CDR3 protein: CASSGQGAERYAFF. The CDR3 DNA reads as TGTGCCAGCAGTGGGCAGGGGGCCGAAAGGTATGCTTTCTTT.

V is TRBV9 and J is TRBJ2-2, with 10 positions matching TRBD2. The CDR3 loop spans 19 amino acids. Germline-derived CDR1 and CDR2 are SGDLS and YYNGEE. After removal of 4 bases from V and 6 bases from J, the junction contained 18 bases not matched to a gene. In DNA form, the CDR3 reads TGTGCCAGCAGCCTTATGACCGGGACTAGCGCCAGGCAAGCCGGGGAGCTGTTTTTT. Its protein is CASSLMTGTSARQAGELFF.

The rearrangement uses TRBV5-4 and TRBJ2-7, with 8 bases identical to TRBD2. J lost 5 bases, V lost 4 bases, and 11 bases had no gene match. This CDR3 is built from 15 residues. Germline assignment: CDR1 SGHNT and CDR2 YYREEE (reference sequence). The CDR3 here is CASSTGGAGVDEQYF. CDR3 coding DNA: TGTGCCAGCAGCACCGGTGGAGCGGGGGTCGACGAGCAGTACTTC.

V gene TRBV19 combines with J gene TRBJ1-4; 11 nucleotides align to TRBD1. Germline V gives CDR1 LNHDA, CDR2 SQIVND (reference sequence). The CDR3 length is 15 residues. V lost 3 bases to trimming and J lost 6 bases; unmatched junction nucleotides: 3. The CDR3 DNA follows: TGTGCCAGTAGTATCGCGGGACAGGGGGATGAAAAACTGTTTTTT. Protein product: CASSIAGQGDEKLFF.

The chain employs TRBV4-1 and TRBJ1-4; the D gene is possibly TRBD1 (5 bases). V lost 1 base, J lost 7 bases, and 16 bases lay in between. Germline CDR1 and CDR2: MGHRA and YSYEKL. This CDR3 spans 16 amino acids. The CDR3 sequence: CASSQASGWEGEKLFF. The CDR3 DNA sequence: TGCGCCAGCAGCCAAGCGTCAGGGTGGGAGGGTGAAAAACTGTTTTTT.

This rearrangement joins TRBV18 to TRBJ2-2; 11 nucleotides align to TRBD2. The V and J ends lost 3 bases and 6 bases, in that order; junction bases with no gene match: 6. CDR1 and CDR2 (germline): KGHSH, LQKENI. CDR3 length: 16 amino acids. Written as DNA, the CDR3 is TGTGCCAGCTCACCCTCTCCGGGACTAGCGGCCGGGGAGCTGTTTTTT. It yields the protein CASSPSPGLAAGELFF.

The chain couples TRBV6-5 to TRBJ2-1; D is possibly TRBD2 (6 bases). Germline assignment: CDR1 MNHEY and CDR2 SVGAGI. There are 15 residues in the CDR3. V lost 1 base and J 5 bases, leaving 12 bases between the germline ends. CDR3 in amino acids: CASSYFGGTNNEQFF. The CDR3 DNA follows: TGTGCCAGCAGTTACTTCGGGGGAACTAACAATGAGCAGTTCTTC.